A selection of T cell receptor beta chains follows, all from one sample in a study of T cells in Graves' hyperthyroidism and ophthalmopathy. TCRdb processed the multiplex PCR reads anew with MiXCR; each CDR3 protein has one entry. The sample consists of fewer than 350,000 distinct CDR3 sequences, roughly 19% of them appearing once. The sample consisted of blood. The receptors stem from a man aged 50-60 years with Graves' ophthalmopathy. Each CDR3 is given with its conserved first and last residue. Each record gives: D gene, V gene, clone size, J gene, CDR3 DNA, CDR3 protein. The D gene is left open where the match is weak. A clone size is listed for some rows: how often the clone was seen (once, few, many), or a class if it is expanded.

-	TRBV3-1	many	TRBJ2-3	TGTGCCAGCAGCCCCGGCGTTAGCGCTCAAGGCGCAGATACGCAGTATTTT	CASSPGVSAQGADTQYF
-	TRBV2	many	TRBJ1-5	TGTGCCAGCAGTGAAGGCGGGACGAGTAAACAGCCCCAGCATTTT	CASSEGGTSKQPQHF
-	TRBV30	-	TRBJ1-5	TGTGCCTGGAGTGACGGGTCGAATCAGCCCCAGCATTTT	CAWSDGSNQPQHF
-	TRBV9	-	TRBJ1-3	TGTGCCAGCAGCGTAGAGTGGGGGGGAGGTAGCTCTGGAAACACCATATATTTT	CASSVEWGGGSSGNTIYF
-	TRBV11-1	-	TRBJ1-1	TGTGCCAGCAGCTTAGGAAGGCGGATGAACACTGAAGCTTTCTTT	CASSLGRRMNTEAFF
-	TRBV30	many	TRBJ2-5	TGTGCCTGGAGTTTTGGAATGGGGGAGACCCAGTACTTC	CAWSFGMGETQYF
-	TRBV2	many	TRBJ2-3	TGTGCCAGCAGTGAAAACGGGTCCACGCAGTATTTT	CASSENGSTQYF
TRBD1	TRBV24-1	few	TRBJ2-1	TGTGCCACCAGTGATTTCCCCGGGACAGGACCTTCCAATGAGCAGTTCTTC	CATSDFPGTGPSNEQFF
TRBD1	TRBV29-1	few	TRBJ1-1	TGCAGCGTTACTACACAGGGGAATTGGTACACTGAAGCTTTCTTT	CSVTTQGNWYTEAFF
TRBD1	TRBV11-2	-	TRBJ1-1	TGTGCCAGCAGCCCACCGACAGGGGTGGTCGCTGAAGCTTTCTTT	CASSPPTGVVAEAFF
-	TRBV18	-	TRBJ1-2	TGTGCCAGCTCACCACCGGGTTCCGGGAGAGCCTATGGCTACACCTTC	CASSPPGSGRAYGYTF
-	TRBV28	-	TRBJ1-3	TGTGCCAGCAGTTTAGGCCGGGCAGGAGGAAACACCATATATTTT	CASSLGRAGGNTIYF
-	TRBV12-3/TRBV12-4	-	TRBJ1-4	TGTGCCAGCAGTTTGGAGGGTGGTGAAAAACTGTTTTTT	CASSLEGGEKLFF
TRBD1	TRBV28	-	TRBJ2-5	TGTGCCAGCAGTGATAACCGGGACAGGGAGGAGACCCAGTACTTC	CASSDNRDREETQYF
TRBD2	TRBV11-2	-	TRBJ2-5	TGTGCCAGCAGCTTATTCACCCTAGCGGGAGGTGTGGAGACCCAGTACTTC	CASSLFTLAGGVETQYF
-	TRBV6-2/TRBV6-3	few	TRBJ1-5	TGTGCCAGCACTCGACCGGGGGGGGGTCCCCAGCATTTT	CASTRPGGGPQHF
TRBD2	TRBV20-1	-	TRBJ2-1	TGCAGTGCTTTTTCCTGGACTAGCGGGAGGAGAGACAATGAGCAGTTCTTC	CSAFSWTSGRRDNEQFF
-	TRBV7-3	few	TRBJ2-2	TGTGCCAGCAGCCCCCATGACAGATCGAACACCGGGGAGCTGTTTTTT	CASSPHDRSNTGELFF
TRBD2	TRBV20-1	-	TRBJ2-5	TGCAGTGCTAGTGGGGGACTAGCGGGGCCACAAGAGACCCAGTACTTC	CSASGGLAGPQETQYF
-	TRBV7-9	many	TRBJ1-4	TGTGCCAGCAGCTGGCTCGGGACAAGGAAGGGGAAACTGTTTTTT	CASSWLGTRKGKLFF
-	TRBV19	-	TRBJ1-1	TGTGCCAGTAGTAGGACGGGGGAAGCTCACACTGAAGCTTTCTTT	CASSRTGEAHTEAFF
TRBD1	TRBV20-1	many	TRBJ1-6	TGCAGTGCTAACCCCAGGGGGGTTGATTCACCCCTCCACTTT	CSANPRGVDSPLHF
-	TRBV30	many	TRBJ2-5	TGTGCCTGGAGCCGAGAGGCGATAGGGGAGACCCAGTACTTC	CAWSREAIGETQYF
-	TRBV12-3/TRBV12-4	-	TRBJ2-5	TGTGCCAGCATTCTCGCAGGGGAGACCCAGTACTTC	CASILAGETQYF
-	TRBV4-1	-	TRBJ2-7	TGCGCCAGCAGCCAAGATCGCGGGGGCCTACTCTACGAGCAGTACTTC	CASSQDRGGLLYEQYF
-	TRBV7-3	-	TRBJ2-1	TGTGCCAGCAGCTCGCAGGGAAATGAGCAGTTCTTC	CASSSQGNEQFF
TRBD2	TRBV11-2	many	TRBJ2-3	TGTGCCAGCAGCTTAGAAGCGGGAAGAAGCACAGATACGCAGTATTTT	CASSLEAGRSTDTQYF
TRBD1	TRBV20-1	-	TRBJ2-7	TGCAGTGCTCATGGGACAGGGATCGACTACGAGCAGTACTTC	CSAHGTGIDYEQYF
TRBD2	TRBV20-1	-	TRBJ2-7	TGCAGTGCTAACTCCCTAGCGGCTCGGGAGCAGTACTTC	CSANSLAAREQYF
TRBD1	TRBV24-1	-	TRBJ2-7	TGTGCCACCAGTGATCCCCGGGACAGGGATCCCTACGAGCAGTACTTC	CATSDPRDRDPYEQYF
TRBD2	TRBV24-1	many	TRBJ2-3	TGTGCCACCAGCACTCCGGGCCAGGAGGGGACTAGCGTCGATACGCAGTATTTT	CATSTPGQEGTSVDTQYF
-	TRBV28	many	TRBJ2-3	TGTGCCAGCAGTAATGGGGGCTTCACAGATACGCAGTATTTT	CASSNGGFTDTQYF
-	TRBV13	-	TRBJ2-7	TGTGCCAGCAGCTTAGGTCGGGGACTGGGTAGCTACGAGCAGTACTTC	CASSLGRGLGSYEQYF
-	TRBV27	many	TRBJ2-7	TGTGCCAGCAGTTTAATGGCACGCAGCTCCTACGAGCAGTACTTC	CASSLMARSSYEQYF
-	TRBV28	-	TRBJ2-7	TGTGCCAGCAGAGACACGGGTACTCTTGAGCAGTACTTC	CASRDTGTLEQYF
-	TRBV6-2/TRBV6-3	few	TRBJ1-2	TGTGCCAGCAGGCGTCGAACAGATGGGCCGCAAGCAGCTAACTATGGCTACACCTTC	CASRRRTDGPQAANYGYTF
-	TRBV6-2/TRBV6-3	few	TRBJ2-7	TGTGCCAGCAGCCCCTCGGAACGTGAGCAGTACTTC	CASSPSEREQYF
TRBD2	TRBV3-1	many	TRBJ2-7	TGTGCCAGCAGCCAAGGGACTAGCGGGAGCACCGAGCAGTACTTC	CASSQGTSGSTEQYF